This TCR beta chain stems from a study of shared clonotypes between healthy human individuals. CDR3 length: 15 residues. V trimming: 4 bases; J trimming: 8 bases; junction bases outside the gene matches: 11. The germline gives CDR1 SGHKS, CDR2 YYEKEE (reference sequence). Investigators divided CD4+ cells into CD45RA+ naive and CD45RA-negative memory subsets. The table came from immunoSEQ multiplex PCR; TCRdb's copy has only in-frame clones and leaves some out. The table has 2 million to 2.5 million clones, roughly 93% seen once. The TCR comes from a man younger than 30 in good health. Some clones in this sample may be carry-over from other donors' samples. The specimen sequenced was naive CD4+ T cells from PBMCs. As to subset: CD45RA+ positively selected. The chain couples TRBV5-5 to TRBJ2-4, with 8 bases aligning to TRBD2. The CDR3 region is CASSPWAGGKDIQYF. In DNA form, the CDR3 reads TGTGCCAGCAGCCCCTGGGCGGGGGGAAAGGACATTCAGTACTTC.